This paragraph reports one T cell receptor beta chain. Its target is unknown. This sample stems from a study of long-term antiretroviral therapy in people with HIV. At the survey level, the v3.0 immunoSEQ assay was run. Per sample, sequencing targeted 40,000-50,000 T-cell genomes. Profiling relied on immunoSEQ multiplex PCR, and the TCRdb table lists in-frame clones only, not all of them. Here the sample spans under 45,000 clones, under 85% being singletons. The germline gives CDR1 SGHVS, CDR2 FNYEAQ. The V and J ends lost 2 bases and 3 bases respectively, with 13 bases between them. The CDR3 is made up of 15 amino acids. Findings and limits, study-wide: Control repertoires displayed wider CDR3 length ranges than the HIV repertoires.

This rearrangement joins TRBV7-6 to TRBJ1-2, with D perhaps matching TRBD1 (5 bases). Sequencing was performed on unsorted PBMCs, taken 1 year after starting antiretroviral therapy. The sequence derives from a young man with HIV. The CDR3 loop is CASSLSPGGDYGYTF. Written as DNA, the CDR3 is TGTGCCAGCAGCTTATCCCCGGGGGGTGACTATGGCTACACCTTC.